The 32 T cell receptor beta chains presented below share a single source sample, sequenced in a study of graft-versus-host responses after intestinal transplantation. Generated by immunoSEQ multiplex PCR, the TCRdb table keeps only in-frame clones and is missing some. This table holds tens of thousands of clones, over 80% found once. Their target antigens are unknown. The sample in question was unstimulated CD8+ T cells sorted from spleen or lymph node cells, obtained before intestinal transplant. These receptor sequences come from a human donor who received an intestinal transplant.

This chain links TRBV7-3 with TRBJ2-1, with a possible D match to TRBD2 (6 bases). Germline CDR1 SGHTA, CDR2 FQGTGA. The CDR3 covers 14 residues. Trimming shortened V by 5 bases and J by 8 bases, and 16 bases separated the two germline ends. CDR3 nucleotide sequence: TGTGCCAGCAGCACCCGGACCACGGGGGATGAGCAGTTCTTC. Its protein product is CASSTRTTGDEQFF.

V gene TRBV2 combines with J gene TRBJ2-3; 14 positions match TRBD2. With V trimmed by 4 bases and J by 2 bases, 2 bases remained unmatched. The germline gives CDR1 SNHLY, CDR2 FYNNEI. The CDR3 covers 16 residues. CDR3 DNA: TGTGCCAGCAGTGGACTAGCGGGGGGGTACACAGATACGCAGTATTTT. Its translation: CASSGLAGGYTDTQYF.

This chain joins TRBV28 and TRBJ2-7; 8 bases are shared with TRBD1. The CDR3 is 16 amino acids. After removal of 5 bases from V and 2 bases from J, the junction contained 11 bases not matched to a gene. CDR1 and CDR2 from the germline V gene are MDHEN and SYDVKM. Here the CDR3 DNA reads TGTGCCAGCAGTCCAGACGGGACAGGTGAGACCTACGAGCAGTACTTC. Translating it yields CASSPDGTGETYEQYF.

V gene TRBV27 combines with J gene TRBJ1-2; D is possibly TRBD1 (5 bases). V gave up 10 bases and J gave up 7 bases, with 13 bases separating them. The V gene's germline CDR1 is MNHEY and CDR2 SMNVEV (reference sequence). The CDR3 has 11 residues. CDR3 in DNA: TGTGCCACTAAGCGGGGGATTGGCTACACCTTC. Its translation: CATKRGIGYTF.

This chain connects TRBV29-1 to TRBJ1-2; TRBD1 might be the D (6 bases). CDR3 size: 15 residues. Trimming removed 3 bases from V and 3 bases from J, with 17 bases in between. Germline loops: CDR1 SQVTM, CDR2 ANQGSEA. Here the CDR3 DNA reads TGCAGCGTTGATTTGGCTGAGGACAGCTACTATGGCTACACCTTC. Translating gives CSVDLAEDSYYGYTF.

In this sample, this clone turned up once. The rearrangement uses TRBV7-9 and TRBJ2-7, with 7 nucleotides matching TRBD2. The V gene end was trimmed by 5 bases and the J gene end by 6 bases; junction bases not matched to a gene: 4. CDR1 and CDR2 (germline): SEHNR, FQNEAQ (reference sequence). CDR3 size: 12 residues. CDR3 residues: CASSPGGSEQYF. The DNA for the CDR3 is TGTGCCAGCAGCCCGGGGGGTTCCGAGCAGTACTTC.

This clone was observed a single time. The gene calls are TRBV11-2 and TRBJ2-5, with 8 bases identical to TRBD1. From germline, CDR1 is SGHAT and CDR2 FQNNGV. The J segment lost 4 bases and the V segment lost 2 bases, leaving 6 bases of the junction unmatched. The CDR3 is 15 residues long. CDR3 loop: CASSLTGGSGETQYF. The CDR3 nucleotides are TGTGCCAGCAGCTTAACAGGGGGGTCGGGAGAGACCCAGTACTTC.

A single count supports this clone. Compared with germline, one end of the junction differs, possibly owing to a read error. This CDR3 reads CAGSVGRTGEQYF. DNA for the CDR3: TGTGCCGGCAGCGTAGGAAGAACGGGTGAGCAGTACTTC. The chain carries TRBV9 and TRBJ2-7; D is undetermined. CDR1 and CDR2 (germline): SGDLS, YYNGEE. This CDR3 contains 13 residues.

CDR3 sequence (DNA): TGTGCCAGCAGTTTGAGGACAGGGAGGTTGAAAGAAAAACTGTTTTTT. It encodes CASSLRTGRLKEKLFF. The chain combines TRBV27 with TRBJ1-4; 8 nucleotides align to TRBD1. The CDR3 totals 16 residues. CDR1 and CDR2 (germline): MNHEY, SMNVEV (reference sequence). V dropped 3 bases and J dropped 8; count of bases not matched to a gene: 11.

The V call is TRBV27, the J call TRBJ1-2; 7 nucleotides match TRBD1. The CDR3 runs to 17 residues. V dropped 4 bases and J dropped 4; count of bases not matched to a gene: 15. Germline V CDR1 and CDR2: MNHEY, SMNVEV (reference sequence). CDR3 in DNA: TGTGCCAGCAGTTACCCCGGACAGGCCGCCTATTCCTATGGCTACACCTTC. Encoded protein: CASSYPGQAAYSYGYTF.

The chain couples TRBV28 to TRBJ1-1; D gene ambiguous. The V end was cut by 0 bases, the J end by 1 base, with 12 bases between. CDR3 length equals 16 residues. The germline gives CDR1 MDHEN, CDR2 SYDVKM. The CDR3 loop reads CASSLWMTNSNTEAFF. CDR3 DNA: TGTGCCAGCAGTTTATGGATGACTAATTCGAACACTGAAGCTTTCTTT.

The V call is TRBV19, the J call TRBJ2-1; the D gene is possibly TRBD1 (6 bases). V lost 6 bases and J lost 2, with 17 bases in between. Germline-derived CDR1 and CDR2 are LNHDA and SQIVND (reference sequence). This CDR3 spans 16 amino acids. The CDR3 nucleotides are TGTGCCAGTAGCAGAGAACCAGGGGAGCCCTACAATGAGCAGTTCTTC. It is translated as CASSREPGEPYNEQFF.

This clone was picked up one time. The J gene is TRBJ2-3, the V gene TRBV13; 8 positions match TRBD1. The CDR3 is 18 amino acids. The V gene end was trimmed by 4 bases and the J gene end by 1 base; junction bases not matched to a gene: 13. CDR1 and CDR2 (germline): PRHDT, FYEKMQ (reference sequence). CDR3 in amino acids: CASSSERTGGSGTDTQYF. CDR3 coding DNA: TGTGCCAGCAGCTCTGAACGAACAGGGGGTAGTGGCACAGATACGCAGTATTTT. The full variable domain, in which reference TRBV13 and TRBJ2-3 provide the parts outside the CDR3, is AAGVIQSPRHLIKEKRETATLKCYPIPRHDTVYWYQQGPGQDPQFLISFYEKMQSDKGSIPDRFSAQQFSDYHSELNMSSLELGDSALYFCASSSERTGGSGTDTQYFGPGTRLTVL.

The rearrangement uses TRBV4-3 and TRBJ2-5, with a weak D call TRBD2 (5 bases). V was cut by 0 bases and J by 3 bases, with 11 bases left in between. Germline CDR1 and CDR2: LGHNA and YSLEER. CDR3 length: 15 amino acids. CDR3 sequence (DNA): TGCGCCAGCAGCCAAGATCGGCGGCGGGAAGAGACCCAGTACTTC. Its protein product is CASSQDRRREETQYF.

The rearrangement joins TRBV27 to TRBJ2-1, with D unclear. Germline V gene data show CDR1 as MNHEY and CDR2 as SMNVEV (reference sequence). V shed 8 bases and J shed 13 bases, with 21 bases lying between them. This CDR3 is built from 13 residues. The CDR3 sequence: CASLGYGVEEQFF. In nucleotides, the CDR3 is TGTGCCAGCCTGGGTTACGGAGTTGAGGAACAGTTCTTC.

The chain has TRBV4-1 and TRBJ2-1; 7 bases map to TRBD1. The CDR3 has 16 residues. V shed 4 bases and J 1 base; nucleotides not matched to a gene: 7. Germline V gives CDR1 MGHRA, CDR2 YSYEKL. The CDR3 protein is CASSRIRDSSYNEQFF. CDR3 DNA: TGCGCCAGCAGCCGAATAAGGGACAGTTCCTACAATGAGCAGTTCTTC.

The chain combines TRBV6-5 with TRBJ1-6; 7 bases match TRBD1. The CDR3 has 14 amino acids. The V gene's germline CDR1 is MNHEY and CDR2 SVGAGI. The V gene end was trimmed by 6 bases and the J gene end by 8 bases; junction bases not matched to a gene: 7. As DNA, the CDR3 is TGTGCCAGCAGCTTCGACAGGGACTATTCACCCCTCCACTTT. This sequence encodes CASSFDRDYSPLHF.

V and J are TRBV6-1 and TRBJ2-7; 8 bases line up with TRBD2. The J segment lost 4 bases and the V segment lost 1 base, leaving 12 bases of the junction unmatched. Germline V gene sequence: CDR1 MNHNS, CDR2 SASEGT. This CDR3 has 17 amino acids. The CDR3 spells CASSEDWSGGTSYEQYF. DNA for the CDR3: TGTGCCAGCAGTGAAGATTGGAGCGGGGGAACTTCATACGAGCAGTACTTC.

V gene TRBV7-2 combines with J gene TRBJ1-5; D is undetermined. The V end lost 3 bases, the J end lost 5 bases, and 8 bases lay between the germline ends. Germline-derived CDR1 and CDR2 are SGHTA and FQGNSA. This CDR3 has 13 residues. CDR3 protein: CASSFAGYQPQHF. The CDR3 DNA sequence: TGTGCCAGCAGCTTCGCCGGGTATCAGCCCCAGCATTTT. Variable domain in full (rest from reference TRBV7-2 and TRBJ1-5): GAGVSQSPSNKVTEKGKDVELRCDPISGHTALYWYRQSLGQGLEFLIYFQGNSAPDKSGLPSDRFSAERTGGSVSTLTIQRTQQEDSAVYLCASSFAGYQPQHFGDGTRLSIL.

The rearrangement uses TRBV29-1 and TRBJ2-2, with TRBD2 matching 8 bases. J gave up 2 bases and V 8 bases, and 4 bases lay outside the gene matches. The length of the CDR3 is 13 residues. Germline CDR1 is SQVTM and CDR2 is ANQGSEA. The CDR3 reads CSSVAGNTGELFF. DNA of the CDR3: TGCAGCTCTGTAGCGGGAAACACCGGGGAGCTGTTTTTT.

This chain connects TRBV7-2 to TRBJ2-5; D possibly corresponds to TRBD2 (7 bases). V shed 4 bases and J shed 7 bases, with 25 bases lying between them. Germline-derived CDR1 and CDR2 are SGHTA and FQGNSA. The CDR3 consists of 17 residues. CDR3 protein: CASSSMSRGGRVGTQYF. Here the CDR3 DNA reads TGTGCCAGCAGCTCCATGTCTAGGGGGGGCCGGGTTGGGACCCAGTACTTC.

This chain uses TRBV19 with TRBJ2-3, with D perhaps matching TRBD1 (5 bases). Trimming pared 5 bases from V and 8 bases from J, leaving 11 bases between. The CDR3 is 12 amino acids. CDR1 and CDR2 from the germline V gene are LNHDA and SQIVND (reference sequence). This CDR3 reads CASSPGQGTQYF. CDR3 bases: TGTGCCAGTAGTCCGGGTCAGGGTACGCAGTATTTT.

The CDR3 sequence: CASSPAGGLGLTYEQYF. CDR3 coding DNA: TGTGCCAGCTCCCCGGCAGGCGGGCTAGGGCTAACCTACGAGCAGTACTTC. J is TRBJ2-7 and V is TRBV27; perhaps TRBD2 as D (5 bases). Trimming removed 8 bases from V and 2 bases from J, with 25 bases in between. The CDR3 runs to 17 residues. The germline V gene encodes CDR1 MNHEY and CDR2 SMNVEV (reference sequence).

The rearrangement uses TRBV7-9 and TRBJ1-2, with 8 positions matching TRBD1. Losses at the gene ends were 3 bases for V and 4 bases for J; bases not matched to a gene: 1. Germline V lookup: CDR1 SEHNR, CDR2 FQNEAQ (reference sequence). The CDR3 is made up of 13 amino acids. The CDR3 loop reads CASSFGQGYGYTF. The CDR3 coding sequence is TGTGCCAGCAGCTTCGGACAGGGCTATGGCTACACCTTC.

The chain has TRBV5-6 and TRBJ2-5; 8 bases fit TRBD1. Germline V gene data show CDR1 as SGHDT and CDR2 as YYEEEE. The CDR3 loop spans 15 amino acids. Trimming at V came to 3 bases and at J to 2 bases, leaving 6 bases not matched to a gene. The CDR3 protein is CASSSWTGWQETQYF. For the CDR3, the DNA is TGTGCCAGCAGCTCTTGGACAGGGTGGCAAGAGACCCAGTACTTC.

J is TRBJ1-6 and V is TRBV6-4; D unresolved. Trimming cost V 6 bases and J 7 bases, with 16 bases left between them. This CDR3 contains 15 residues. Germline assignment: CDR1 MRHNA and CDR2 SNTAGT. CDR3 sequence reads: CASRLPHPKNSPLHF. CDR3 DNA: TGTGCCAGCAGACTACCCCATCCGAAGAATTCACCCCTCCACTTT.

This sequence joins TRBV11-2 and TRBJ2-3, with 8 bases lining up with TRBD2. Germline V gene sequence: CDR1 SGHAT, CDR2 FQNNGV. Trimming cost V 2 bases and J 4 bases; bases outside gene matches: 11. The CDR3 runs to 17 residues. The CDR3 nucleotides read TGTGCCAGCAGCTTAACCACCGGGACTAGTTATTCAGATACGCAGTATTTT. Translation gives CASSLTTGTSYSDTQYF.

The chain combines TRBV27 with TRBJ1-3; D may be TRBD1 (6 bases). Trimming cost V 2 bases and J 4 bases, with 12 bases left between them. The CDR3 is 15 residues long. Looked up from germline, CDR1 is MNHEY and CDR2 is SMNVEV (reference sequence). CDR3 in amino acids: CASSLTGGAGNTIYF. CDR3 DNA sequence: TGTGCCAGCAGTTTAACGGGGGGGGCAGGAAACACCATATATTTT.

This clone was counted a few times. The chain employs TRBV27 and TRBJ2-5, with 11 bases matching TRBD2. Germline CDR1 is MNHEY and CDR2 is SMNVEV (reference sequence). V lost 6 bases to trimming and J lost 5 bases; unmatched junction nucleotides: 8. This CDR3 is built from 15 residues. Here the CDR3 reads CASRGLADLGETQYF. The CDR3 DNA reads TGTGCCAGCAGGGGACTAGCGGACCTAGGGGAGACCCAGTACTTC.

V gene TRBV28 combines with J gene TRBJ2-5; the match to TRBD1 covers 7 bases. In germline, CDR1 is MDHEN, CDR2 SYDVKM. CDR3 length: 15 residues. V lost 5 bases, J lost 4 bases, and 10 bases stayed unmatched. The DNA of the CDR3 is TGTGCCAGCAGTCGACGACAGGGTTTAGCAGAGACCCAGTACTTC. It is translated as CASSRRQGLAETQYF.

The J gene is TRBJ2-5, the V gene TRBV7-9; maybe TRBD2 (6 bases). The CDR3 is 15 residues long. V lost 4 bases and J lost 6, with 18 bases in between. Per germline, CDR1 SEHNR and CDR2 FQNEAQ (reference sequence). Here the CDR3 DNA reads TGTGCCAGCAGCTCAGCGGAGGGGTGGGTACAGACCCAGTACTTC. Translating gives CASSSAEGWVQTQYF. The full variable domain, completed using reference TRBV7-9 and TRBJ2-5, is DTGVSQNPRHKITKRGQNVTFRCDPISEHNRLYWYRQTLGQGPEFLTYFQNEAQLEKSRLLSDRFSAERPKGSFSTLEIQRTEQGDSAMYLCASSSAEGWVQTQYFGPGTRLLVL.

This sequence joins TRBV5-8 and TRBJ2-1, with 8 nucleotides matching TRBD2. This CDR3 spans 14 amino acids. Looked up from germline, CDR1 is SGHTS and CDR2 is YDEGEE. J was trimmed by 9 bases and V by 4 bases; bases with no gene match: 9. The CDR3 region has the DNA TGTGCCAGCAGCCTAGCGCCGGGGGGGGGTGAGCAGTTCTTC. Its translation is CASSLAPGGGEQFF.